Following are 4 T cell receptor beta chains from one sample sequenced in a study of shared clonotypes between healthy human individuals (TCRdb year 2020). Library preparation was by the immunoSEQ multiplex PCR assay. TCRdb limited this immuneACCESS table to in-frame rearrangements with V and J called. A share of clones is missing; checked studies link under half to unresolved V genes, and the rest is unexplained. This sample comprises 450,000 to 500,000 clones, about 72% of them detected only once. 12% of the sample belongs to the ten largest clones. The sample was PBMCs. These receptors were collected from a woman aged 35 to 49 in good health. Some clones in this sample may be carry-over from other donors' samples.

The chain uses TRBV7-6 and TRBJ2-1; D uncertain. The CDR3 loop spans 12 amino acids. The ends were cut back, 1 base at V and 15 bases at J, with 13 bases in the middle. Germline CDR1 SGHVS, CDR2 FNYEAQ. The CDR3 region has the DNA TGTGCCAGCAGCTTAGAAGCTAGTTTCTTGTTCTTC. Translating gives CASSLEASFLFF.

The rearrangement uses TRBV28 and TRBJ2-3; D call uncertain. Germline V gene sequence: CDR1 MDHEN, CDR2 SYDVKM. V was pared by 2 bases and J by 4 bases, with 4 bases between. This CDR3 comprises 12 residues. The CDR3 DNA is TGTGCCAGCAGTTTAATAGCAGATACGCAGTATTTT. The encoded protein is CASSLIADTQYF. Full variable domain (missing parts from reference TRBV28 and TRBJ2-3): DVKVTQSSRYLVKRTGEKVFLECVQDMDHENMFWYRQDPGLGLRLIYFSYDVKMKEKGDIPEGYSVSREKKERFSLILESASTNQTSMYLCASSLIADTQYFGPGTRLTVL.

Concerning this clone itself: One junction end does not reproduce the germline sequence, and a read error may be involved. CDR3 sequence: CASSRDRVGYNEQFF. CDR3 DNA sequence: TGTGCTAGCAGCCGGGACAGGGTGGGCTACAATGAGCAGTTCTTC. The chain employs TRBV7-7 and TRBJ2-1, with 9 bases aligning to TRBD1. The CDR3 runs to 15 residues. Germline V CDR1 and CDR2: SSHAT, FNYEAQ (reference sequence).

The V gene is TRBV7-2, the J gene TRBJ2-1; D call uncertain. Germline loops: CDR1 SGHTA, CDR2 FQGNSA. V dropped 0 bases and J dropped 0 bases, with 9 bases sitting between them. The length of the CDR3 is 16 residues. CDR3 nucleotides: TGTGCCAGCAGCTTAGCTGGGCCGAGCTCCTACAATGAGCAGTTCTTC. Translating gives CASSLAGPSSYNEQFF.